The 15 T cell receptor beta chains presented below share a single source sample, sequenced in a study of lymphopenia after photon versus proton radiotherapy. Profiling relied on immunoSEQ multiplex PCR, and the TCRdb table lists in-frame clones only, not all of them. The sample lists about 45,000 clones, roughly 87% occurring once. The source was peripheral blood, collected from a patient treated with photon-based radiotherapy. Every receptor here comes from a man aged 40-49 years with gastric cancer.

V gene TRBV15 combines with J gene TRBJ2-3; 9 nucleotides align to TRBD2. CDR1 is LNHNV and CDR2 is YYDKDF in the germline V gene (reference sequence). V lost 3 bases, J lost 0 bases, and 4 bases stayed unmatched. The CDR3 contains 16 residues. For the CDR3, the DNA is TGTGCCACCAGCAGTGGGCTAGCGGGGAGCACAGATACGCAGTATTTT. The encoded protein is CATSSGLAGSTDTQYF.

The chain couples TRBV7-9 to TRBJ1-3, with TRBD1 matching over 8 bases. V dropped 1 base and J dropped 3; count of bases not matched to a gene: 2. Germline values: CDR1 SEHNR, CDR2 FQNEAQ (reference sequence). The CDR3 sequence is 15 residues long. The CDR3 here is CASSLGTGLGNTIYF. For the CDR3, the DNA is TGTGCCAGCAGCTTAGGGACAGGGCTTGGAAACACCATATATTTT. Supplemented by reference TRBV7-9 and TRBJ1-3, the full variable domain reads DTGVSQNPRHKITKRGQNVTFRCDPISEHNRLYWYRQTLGQGPEFLTYFQNEAQLEKSRLLSDRFSAERPKGSFSTLEIQRTEQGDSAMYLCASSLGTGLGNTIYFGEGSWLTVV.

This clone was counted between two and nine times. The gene calls are TRBV27 and TRBJ1-6, with 7 bases matching TRBD1. Germline V gene sequence: CDR1 MNHEY, CDR2 SMNVEV (reference sequence). The trim removed 5 bases at V and 7 bases at J, leaving 8 bases unmatched. The CDR3 is 15 amino acids. The CDR3 nucleotides read TGTGCCAGCAGTCCCGCCGGGACAGCAAATTCACCCCTCCACTTT. It translates to CASSPAGTANSPLHF.

The CDR3 loop reads CASTDSLAINEQFF. The CDR3 coding sequence is TGTGCCAGCACCGACTCCCTAGCTATCAATGAGCAGTTCTTC. J is TRBJ2-1 and V is TRBV14, with D possibly TRBD2 on 5 matching bases. Trimming left V 7 bases short and J 6 bases short, with 16 bases between. The CDR3 is 14 amino acids. CDR1 and CDR2 from the germline V gene are SGHDN and FVKESK.

The V gene is TRBV10-3, the J gene TRBJ1-1; TRBD1 aligns across 7 bases. CDR1 is ENHRY, CDR2 SYGVKD, per germline. Germline trimming cut 3 bases from V and 2 bases from J; bases unmatched to any gene: 6. The CDR3 sequence is 15 residues long. In nucleotides, the CDR3 is TGTGCCATCAGTGATCACGGGACAGTCAACACTGAAGCTTTCTTT. Amino acid sequence: CAISDHGTVNTEAFF.

CDR3 amino acids: CASSPRDSLASYEQYF. The CDR3, as DNA: TGTGCCAGCAGTCCTAGGGACAGTCTTGCCTCCTACGAGCAGTACTTC. The rearrangement joins TRBV2 to TRBJ2-7, with 7 positions matching TRBD1. The ends lost 5 bases at V and 0 bases at J; junction bases unmatched: 10. CDR1 and CDR2 (germline): SNHLY, FYNNEI. CDR3 length: 16 residues.

This clone was detected a few times. The V gene is TRBV2, the J gene TRBJ1-6; D remains ambiguous. Germline loops: CDR1 SNHLY, CDR2 FYNNEI. This CDR3 region has 11 residues. The V end was cut by 3 bases, the J end by 10 bases, with 4 bases between. The CDR3 loop reads CASSEQSPLHF. The CDR3 DNA reads as TGTGCCAGCAGTGAGCAGTCACCCCTCCACTTT.

Only a few counts were recorded for this clone. The rearrangement uses TRBV7-2 and TRBJ2-1; D could derive from TRBD1 or TRBD2 (5 bases each). The germline V gene has CDR1 SGHTA and CDR2 FQGNSA. Trimming cost V 6 bases and J 3 bases, with 15 bases left between them. The CDR3 consists of 15 residues. The CDR3 nucleotides read TGTGCCAGCAGGCCGATCCGGGGCTACTACAATGAGCAGTTCTTC. The encoded protein is CASRPIRGYYNEQFF.

The V call is TRBV19, the J call TRBJ1-2; D not certain. Between the trimmed V and J ends, which lost 3 bases and 8 bases, there was a span of 10 bases. The CDR3 totals 12 residues. Germline loops: CDR1 LNHDA, CDR2 SQIVND (reference sequence). CDR3 DNA sequence: TGTGCCAGTAGTATTTCCAGCGGGGGCTACACCTTC. Residues: CASSISSGGYTF. Looking up the rest from reference TRBV19 and TRBJ1-2 gives the full variable domain: DGGITQSPKYLFRKEGQNVTLSCEQNLNHDAMYWYRQDPGQGLRLIYYSQIVNDFQKGDIAEGYSVSREKKESFPLTVTSAQKNPTAFYLCASSISSGGYTFGSGTRLTVV.

This chain uses TRBV11-2 with TRBJ2-3, with unresolved D. Germline loops: CDR1 SGHAT, CDR2 FQNNGV. Trimming shortened V by 5 bases and J by 8 bases, and 14 bases separated the two germline ends. CDR3 length: 13 amino acids. CDR3 in amino acids: CASSKEAPGTQYF. The DNA of the CDR3 is TGTGCCAGCAGCAAAGAGGCCCCAGGTACGCAGTATTTT.

The V call is TRBV7-9, the J call TRBJ2-5; 7 positions agree with TRBD1. The junction had 13 bases not matched to a gene; V was cut back by 4 bases and J by 2 bases. The CDR3 is 17 amino acids. Looked up from germline, CDR1 is SEHNR and CDR2 is FQNEAQ (reference sequence). Written as DNA, the CDR3 is TGTGCCAGCAGCTACACCGGGACAGCTACATCTCAAGAGACCCAGTACTTC. This codes for CASSYTGTATSQETQYF.

The chain uses TRBV5-4 and TRBJ1-1; D is ambiguous. CDR1 and CDR2 from the germline V gene are SGHNT and YYREEE (reference sequence). Trimming removed 4 bases from V and 1 base from J, with 11 bases in between. The CDR3 runs to 14 residues. The CDR3 region is CASSPIPGNTEAFF. CDR3 nucleotides: TGTGCCAGCAGCCCCATTCCGGGGAACACTGAAGCTTTCTTT.

This sequence joins TRBV27 and TRBJ1-4, with unresolved D. The CDR3 extends over 13 amino acids. The V end lost 6 bases, the J end lost 12 bases, and 17 bases lay between the germline ends. Germline V gives CDR1 MNHEY, CDR2 SMNVEV (reference sequence). CDR3 DNA: TGTGCCAGCAGCCCCCCCGCGGGTCGGGAACTGTTTTTT. Amino acids: CASSPPAGRELFF.

The rearrangement joins TRBV7-6 to TRBJ2-7; weak D call: TRBD1 (5 bases). CDR1 and CDR2 from the germline V gene are SGHVS and FNYEAQ. V lost 5 bases and J 6 bases, leaving 8 bases between the germline ends. CDR3 length: 11 amino acids. CDR3 amino acids: CASSLQGEQYF. CDR3 in DNA: TGTGCCAGCAGCCTTCAGGGCGAGCAGTACTTC.

The sample holds one count of this clone. The V call is TRBV7-2, the J call TRBJ2-5; D call uncertain. The CDR3 runs to 14 residues. V lost 1 base and J 5 bases, leaving 11 bases between the germline ends. The germline CDR1 and CDR2 sequences are SGHTA and FQGNSA. This CDR3 reads CASSLGPRSETQYF. The CDR3 nucleotides read TGTGCCAGCAGCTTAGGACCCCGATCTGAGACCCAGTACTTC.